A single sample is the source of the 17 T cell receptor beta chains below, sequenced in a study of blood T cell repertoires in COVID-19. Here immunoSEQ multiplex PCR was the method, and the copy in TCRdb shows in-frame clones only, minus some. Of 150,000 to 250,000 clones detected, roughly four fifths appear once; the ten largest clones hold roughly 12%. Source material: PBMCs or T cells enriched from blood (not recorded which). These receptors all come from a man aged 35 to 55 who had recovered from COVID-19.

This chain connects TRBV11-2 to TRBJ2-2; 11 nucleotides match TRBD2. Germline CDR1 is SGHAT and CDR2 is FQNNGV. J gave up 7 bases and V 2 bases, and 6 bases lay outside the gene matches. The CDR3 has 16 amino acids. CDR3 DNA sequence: TGTGCCAGCAGCTTACAACTAGCGGGAGAGGGCGGGGAGCTGTTTTTT. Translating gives CASSLQLAGEGGELFF.

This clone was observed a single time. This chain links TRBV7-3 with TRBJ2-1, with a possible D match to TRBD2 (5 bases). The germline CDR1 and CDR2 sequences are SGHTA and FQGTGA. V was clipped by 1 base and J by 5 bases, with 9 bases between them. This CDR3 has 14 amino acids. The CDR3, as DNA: TGTGCCAGCAGCTTAAAAGCGGAGGACAATGAGCAGTTCTTC. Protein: CASSLKAEDNEQFF.

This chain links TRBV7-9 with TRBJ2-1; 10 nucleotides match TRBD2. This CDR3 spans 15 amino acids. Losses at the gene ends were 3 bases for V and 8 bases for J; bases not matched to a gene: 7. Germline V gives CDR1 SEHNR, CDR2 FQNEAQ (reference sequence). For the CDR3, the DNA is TGTGCCAGCAGCTTCGGACTAGCGGACGGGGATGAGCAGTTCTTC. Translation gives CASSFGLADGDEQFF.

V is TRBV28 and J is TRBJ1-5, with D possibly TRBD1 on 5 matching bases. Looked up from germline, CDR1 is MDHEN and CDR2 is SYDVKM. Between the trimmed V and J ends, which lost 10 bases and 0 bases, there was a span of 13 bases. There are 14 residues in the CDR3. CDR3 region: CATTSGGSNQPQHF. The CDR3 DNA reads TGTGCCACCACCTCCGGGGGTAGCAATCAGCCCCAGCATTTT.

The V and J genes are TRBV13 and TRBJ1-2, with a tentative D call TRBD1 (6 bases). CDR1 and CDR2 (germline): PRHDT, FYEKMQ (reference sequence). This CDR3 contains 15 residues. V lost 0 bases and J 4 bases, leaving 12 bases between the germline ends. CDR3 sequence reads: CASSLGQGVIYGYTF. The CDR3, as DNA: TGTGCCAGCAGCTTAGGACAGGGTGTTATCTATGGCTACACCTTC.

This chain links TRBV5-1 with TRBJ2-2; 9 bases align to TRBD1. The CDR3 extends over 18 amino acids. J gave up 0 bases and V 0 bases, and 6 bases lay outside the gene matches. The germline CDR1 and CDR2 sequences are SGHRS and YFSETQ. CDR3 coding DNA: TGCGCCAGCAGCTTGGACTCCGGGACAGGGTCGAACACCGGGGAGCTGTTTTTT. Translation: CASSLDSGTGSNTGELFF.

For the CDR3, the DNA is TGTGCCAGCAGCCCAAGAGGGGAGGGCGGCTACTATGGCTACACCTTC. Translated: CASSPRGEGGYYGYTF. This chain uses TRBV3-1 (or the pseudogene TRBV3-2) with TRBJ1-2; a possible D gene is TRBD1 (5 bases). The CDR3 is 16 amino acids. The germline V gene encodes CDR1 LGHDT and CDR2 YNNKEL (reference sequence). V lost 4 bases, J lost 3 bases, and 18 bases lay in between.

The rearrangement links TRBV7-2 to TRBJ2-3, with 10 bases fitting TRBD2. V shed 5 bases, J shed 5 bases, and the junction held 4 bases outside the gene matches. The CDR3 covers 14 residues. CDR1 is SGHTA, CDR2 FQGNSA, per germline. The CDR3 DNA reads TGTGCCAGCAGCCTTATAGCGGGAGGAGATACGCAGTATTTT. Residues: CASSLIAGGDTQYF.

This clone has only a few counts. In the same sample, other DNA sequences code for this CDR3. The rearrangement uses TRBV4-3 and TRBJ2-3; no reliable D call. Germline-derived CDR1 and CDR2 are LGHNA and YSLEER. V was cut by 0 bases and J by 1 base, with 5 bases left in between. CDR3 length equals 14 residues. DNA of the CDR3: TGCGCCAGCAGCCAAGATGCGGGCACAGATACGCAGTATTTT. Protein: CASSQDAGTDTQYF.

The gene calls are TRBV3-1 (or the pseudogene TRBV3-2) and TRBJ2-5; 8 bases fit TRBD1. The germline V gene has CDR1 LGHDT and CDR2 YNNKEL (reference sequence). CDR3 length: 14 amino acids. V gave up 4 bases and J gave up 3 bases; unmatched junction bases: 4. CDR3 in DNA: TGTGCCAGCAGCCTCAGGGGGCGCGAAGAGACCCAGTACTTC. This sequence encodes CASSLRGREETQYF.

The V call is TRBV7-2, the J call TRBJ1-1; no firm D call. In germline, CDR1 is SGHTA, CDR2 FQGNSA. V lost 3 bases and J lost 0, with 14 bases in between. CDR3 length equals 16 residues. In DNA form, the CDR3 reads TGTGCCAGCAGCTTCACGGAACAGAACATGAACACTGAAGCTTTCTTT. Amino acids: CASSFTEQNMNTEAFF.

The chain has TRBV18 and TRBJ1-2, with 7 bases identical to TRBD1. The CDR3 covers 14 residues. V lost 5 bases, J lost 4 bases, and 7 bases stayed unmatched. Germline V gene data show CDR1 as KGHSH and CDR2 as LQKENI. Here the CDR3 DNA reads TGTGCCAGCTCAGCTACCCGGGACAGCTATGGCTACACCTTC. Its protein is CASSATRDSYGYTF.

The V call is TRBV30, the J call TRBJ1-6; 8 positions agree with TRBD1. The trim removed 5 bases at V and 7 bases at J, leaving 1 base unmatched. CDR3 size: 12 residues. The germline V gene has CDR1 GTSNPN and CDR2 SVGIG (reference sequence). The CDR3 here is CAWGQGNSPLHF. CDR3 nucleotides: TGTGCCTGGGGACAGGGAAATTCACCCCTCCACTTT.

The CDR3 DNA sequence: TGTGCCAGCGACCTTAGCGGGGAAGACAATGAGCAGTTCTTC. Protein: CASDLSGEDNEQFF. The chain couples TRBV6-6 to TRBJ2-1; 8 bases fit TRBD2. Germline V gene lookup returns CDR1 MNHNY and CDR2 SVGAGI (reference sequence). The CDR3 has 14 amino acids. Unmatched junction bases numbered 8, after V lost 8 bases and J lost 5 bases.

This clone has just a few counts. The CDR3 DNA reads as TGTGCCAGCAGCAAAGCCGGGGCAACTAATGAAAAACTGTTTTTT. It is translated as CASSKAGATNEKLFF. The rearrangement joins TRBV7-2 to TRBJ1-4, with D hard to call. This CDR3 region has 15 residues. V was clipped by 5 bases and J by 0 bases, with 10 bases between them. CDR1 is SGHTA and CDR2 is FQGNSA in the germline V gene. The full variable domain, rest sourced from reference TRBV7-2 and TRBJ1-4, is GAGVSQSPSNKVTEKGKDVELRCDPISGHTALYWYRQSLGQGLEFLIYFQGNSAPDKSGLPSDRFSAERTGGSVSTLTIQRTQQEDSAVYLCASSKAGATNEKLFFGSGTQLSVL.

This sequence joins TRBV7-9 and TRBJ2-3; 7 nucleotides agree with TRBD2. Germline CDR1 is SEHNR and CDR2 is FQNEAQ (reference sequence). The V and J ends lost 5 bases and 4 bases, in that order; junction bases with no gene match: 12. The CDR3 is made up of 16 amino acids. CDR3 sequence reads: CASSPGRASSADTQYF. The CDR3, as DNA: TGTGCCAGCAGCCCGGGGAGGGCTAGTAGCGCAGATACGCAGTATTTT.

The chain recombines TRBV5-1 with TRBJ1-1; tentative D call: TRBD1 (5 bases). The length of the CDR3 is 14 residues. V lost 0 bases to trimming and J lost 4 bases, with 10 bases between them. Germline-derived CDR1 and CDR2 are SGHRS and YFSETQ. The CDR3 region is CASSLAAGSTEAFF. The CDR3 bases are TGCGCCAGCAGCTTGGCCGCAGGGTCCACTGAAGCTTTCTTT. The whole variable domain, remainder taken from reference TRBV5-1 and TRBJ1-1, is KAGVTQTPRYLIKTRGQQVTLSCSPISGHRSVSWYQQTPGQGLQFLFEYFSETQRNKGNFPGRFSGRQFSNSRSEMNVSTLELGDSALYLCASSLAAGSTEAFFGQGTRLTVV.